The 22 T cell receptor beta chains below all came from one sample that was sequenced in a study of cytomegalovirus exposure and HLA in healthy donors. Primers for the PCR totalled 60 Vbeta and 13 Jbeta. Some clones are missing from TCRdb's copy, which holds only in-frame ones; the method was immunoSEQ multiplex PCR. The ten top clones account for just under 3.5%, within a sample of some 89,000 clones. The specimen was PBMCs. Receptors originate from a woman under 40 in good health and CMV-seronegative.

J is TRBJ1-5 and V is TRBV9, with D perhaps TRBD1 (5 bases). Germline CDR1 is SGDLS and CDR2 is YYNGEE. With 0 bases removed from V and 4 bases from J, the gap between germline ends came to 11 bases. The CDR3 is made up of 15 amino acids. CDR3 residues: CASSVAGHSNQPQHF. CDR3 coding DNA: TGTGCCAGCAGCGTAGCAGGGCACTCAAATCAGCCCCAGCATTTT.

This chain joins TRBV2 and TRBJ2-7; TRBD2 matches 8 bases. This CDR3 has 17 amino acids. The V and J ends lost 0 bases and 1 base, in that order; junction bases with no gene match: 8. Germline V gene sequence: CDR1 SNHLY, CDR2 FYNNEI. The CDR3 nucleotides read TGTGCCAGCAGTGAAGCGCCCGGTACTAGCGGATCCTACGAGCAGTACTTC. Translation gives CASSEAPGTSGSYEQYF.

The rearrangement links TRBV5-1 to TRBJ2-5; 8 nucleotides match TRBD2. CDR1 and CDR2 (germline): SGHRS, YFSETQ. V lost 0 bases, J lost 5 bases, and 6 bases stayed unmatched. This CDR3 has 15 amino acids. CDR3 nucleotides: TGCGCCAGCAGCTTGGGAGCGGGGGCTCGGGAGACCCAGTACTTC. Protein: CASSLGAGARETQYF.

The chain uses TRBV5-1 and TRBJ2-5; 7 positions match TRBD1. The CDR3 runs to 16 residues. Germline V gene sequence: CDR1 SGHRS, CDR2 YFSETQ. V shed 5 bases and J 4 bases; nucleotides not matched to a gene: 14. The CDR3 reads CASRAAPGQSRETQYF. CDR3 nucleotides: TGCGCCAGCAGAGCCGCCCCGGGACAGAGCAGAGAGACCCAGTACTTC.

The chain is built from TRBV28 and TRBJ2-7; 9 bases align to TRBD1. This CDR3 comprises 20 residues. Germline V CDR1 and CDR2: MDHEN, SYDVKM. V dropped 7 bases and J dropped 6; count of bases not matched to a gene: 28. CDR3 nucleotides: TGTGCCAGCACGCCCATCCGGACAGGGGCCTTCAAAGAGGCATTGATCGAGCAGTACTTC. This codes for CASTPIRTGAFKEALIEQYF.

The chain is built from TRBV10-3 and TRBJ1-5; D unresolved. The germline V and J ends were trimmed by 5 bases and 5 bases, with 13 bases remaining between them. The CDR3 contains 14 residues. Germline CDR1 ENHRY, CDR2 SYGVKD. The chain's CDR3 is CAISPVAEDQPQHF. The CDR3 DNA is TGTGCCATCAGTCCAGTGGCCGAGGATCAGCCCCAGCATTTT.

The chain couples TRBV5-1 to TRBJ2-1; D is uncertain. Germline CDR1 SGHRS, CDR2 YFSETQ. The CDR3 runs 11 residues. V dropped 0 bases and J dropped 16 bases, with 11 bases sitting between them. The CDR3 nucleotides read TGCGCCAGCAGCTTGGGGGCTGGTTCTTTCTTC. This sequence encodes CASSLGAGSFF.

The chain has TRBV4-1 and TRBJ2-5; 10 bases map to TRBD2. Losses at the gene ends were 1 base for V and 7 bases for J; bases not matched to a gene: 6. Germline CDR1 is MGHRA and CDR2 is YSYEKL. The CDR3 is 15 amino acids. CDR3 sequence (DNA): TGCGCCAGCAGCCAAGTCCTAGCGGGAGAGGGGACCCAGTACTTC. Translation: CASSQVLAGEGTQYF.

The CDR3: CASSLVAGFQETQYF. CDR3 in DNA: TGTGCCAGCAGCTTGGTAGCGGGTTTTCAAGAGACCCAGTACTTC. The V call is TRBV5-4, the J call TRBJ2-5, with 7 positions matching TRBD2. CDR1 and CDR2 from the germline V gene are SGHNT and YYREEE (reference sequence). The CDR3 runs to 15 residues. V dropped 0 bases and J dropped 2; count of bases not matched to a gene: 4.

This chain joins TRBV29-1 and TRBJ2-1; tentative D call: TRBD2 (5 bases). CDR1 is SQVTM, CDR2 ANQGSEA, per germline. V was cut by 0 bases and J by 8 bases, with 8 bases left in between. CDR3 length equals 12 residues. CDR3 region: CSVEDSADEQFF. The DNA of the CDR3 is TGCAGCGTTGAAGATAGCGCGGATGAGCAGTTCTTC.

The chain carries TRBV7-6 and TRBJ2-2; 9 bases match TRBD1. Trimming cost V 0 bases and J 5 bases; bases outside gene matches: 10. CDR3 size: 18 residues. Germline V lookup: CDR1 SGHVS, CDR2 FNYEAQ. Here the CDR3 reads CASSLAGSTGGLTGELFF. The CDR3 DNA is TGTGCCAGCAGCTTAGCTGGATCAACAGGGGGCTTGACCGGGGAGCTGTTTTTT.

The chain links TRBV28 to TRBJ2-3, with D possibly being TRBD2 (5 bases). The length of the CDR3 is 16 residues. Germline V lookup: CDR1 MDHEN, CDR2 SYDVKM. The V and J ends lost 8 bases and 2 bases respectively, with 20 bases between them. CDR3 nucleotide sequence: TGTGCCAGCGAGACCCCCCGGGGAGCCTCCACAGATACGCAGTATTTT. Translated: CASETPRGASTDTQYF.

The chain recombines TRBV11-2 with TRBJ2-7; D might be TRBD2 (6 bases). This CDR3 has 16 amino acids. Germline V CDR1 and CDR2: SGHAT, FQNNGV. V was trimmed by 6 bases and J by 1 base, leaving 19 bases between them. The CDR3 bases are TGTGCCAGCAGGGCGAAATTTCGGGAGCGATCCTACGAGCAGTACTTC. It translates to CASRAKFRERSYEQYF.

As DNA, the CDR3 is TGTGCCAGCAGCTTAGCCGGGGTGAACACCGGGGAGCTGTTTTTT. This sequence encodes CASSLAGVNTGELFF. The rearrangement joins TRBV7-2 to TRBJ2-2; tentatively, D is TRBD2 (5 bases). CDR3 length equals 15 residues. V was cut by 0 bases and J by 1 base, with 6 bases left in between. Per germline, CDR1 SGHTA and CDR2 FQGNSA.

The chain employs TRBV7-9 and TRBJ2-7; 11 bases line up with TRBD1. J lost 4 bases, V lost 5 bases, and 7 bases had no gene match. Germline V gene sequence: CDR1 SEHNR, CDR2 FQNEAQ (reference sequence). This CDR3 has 15 residues. In nucleotides, the CDR3 is TGTGCCAGCAGCCATCCCGGGGACAGGGGGTACGAGCAGTACTTC. The encoded protein is CASSHPGDRGYEQYF.

This CDR3 reads CASSPSSYEQYF. The CDR3 DNA reads as TGTGCCAGCAGCCCGAGCTCCTACGAGCAGTACTTC. The chain uses TRBV7-9 and TRBJ2-7, with D unclear. V lost 5 bases and J 0 bases, leaving 5 bases between the germline ends. Germline V gene lookup returns CDR1 SEHNR and CDR2 FQNEAQ (reference sequence). There are 12 residues in the CDR3.

This chain uses TRBV5-8 with TRBJ1-2, with D unclear. This CDR3 has 13 amino acids. Deletions cut 5 bases from V and 0 bases from J, with 8 bases between. The germline gives CDR1 SGHTS, CDR2 YDEGEE. Written as DNA, the CDR3 is TGTGCCAGCAGAGATAGATCTAACTATGGCTACACCTTC. Its translation is CASRDRSNYGYTF.

The chain uses TRBV7-8 and TRBJ2-3; 13 bases are a match to TRBD2. In germline, CDR1 is SGHVS, CDR2 FQNEAQ. The trim removed 5 bases at V and 5 bases at J, leaving 7 bases unmatched. The CDR3 has 16 residues. DNA of the CDR3: TGTGCCAGCAGCCGCCGGACTAGCGGGAGCGGAGATACGCAGTATTTT. Amino acid sequence: CASSRRTSGSGDTQYF.

The chain carries TRBV9 and TRBJ2-3; D not resolved. Germline V gene lookup returns CDR1 SGDLS and CDR2 YYNGEE. With 4 bases removed from V and 4 bases from J, the gap between germline ends came to 16 bases. This CDR3 has 15 residues. CDR3 residues: CASSPDIEWADTQYF. The CDR3 DNA sequence: TGTGCCAGCAGCCCCGACATTGAGTGGGCAGATACGCAGTATTTT.

The chain has TRBV7-2 and TRBJ2-1; 13 bases are a match to TRBD2. CDR3 size: 17 residues. Germline trimming cut 4 bases from V and 0 bases from J; bases unmatched to any gene: 3. The germline gives CDR1 SGHTA, CDR2 FQGNSA. The chain's CDR3 is CASSSGLAGASYNEQFF. In nucleotides, the CDR3 is TGTGCCAGCAGCTCAGGACTAGCGGGGGCCTCCTACAATGAGCAGTTCTTC.

The chain is built from TRBV6-5 and TRBJ1-1, with D unclear. This CDR3 region has 15 residues. The ends were cut back, 2 bases at V and 3 bases at J, with 13 bases in the middle. Per the germline V gene, CDR1 is MNHEY and CDR2 is SVGAGI. CDR3 nucleotide sequence: TGTGCCAGCAGTTACCATCCAGCGTTGGACACTGAAGCTTTCTTT. It translates to CASSYHPALDTEAFF.

This chain connects TRBV28 to TRBJ1-2; the match to TRBD1 covers 8 bases. Germline assignment: CDR1 MDHEN and CDR2 SYDVKM. V lost 5 bases to trimming and J lost 2 bases; unmatched junction nucleotides: 10. The length of the CDR3 is 16 residues. The CDR3 is CASSPGTGHLNYGYTF. The CDR3 DNA sequence: TGTGCCAGCAGTCCCGGGACAGGACACCTCAACTATGGCTACACCTTC.